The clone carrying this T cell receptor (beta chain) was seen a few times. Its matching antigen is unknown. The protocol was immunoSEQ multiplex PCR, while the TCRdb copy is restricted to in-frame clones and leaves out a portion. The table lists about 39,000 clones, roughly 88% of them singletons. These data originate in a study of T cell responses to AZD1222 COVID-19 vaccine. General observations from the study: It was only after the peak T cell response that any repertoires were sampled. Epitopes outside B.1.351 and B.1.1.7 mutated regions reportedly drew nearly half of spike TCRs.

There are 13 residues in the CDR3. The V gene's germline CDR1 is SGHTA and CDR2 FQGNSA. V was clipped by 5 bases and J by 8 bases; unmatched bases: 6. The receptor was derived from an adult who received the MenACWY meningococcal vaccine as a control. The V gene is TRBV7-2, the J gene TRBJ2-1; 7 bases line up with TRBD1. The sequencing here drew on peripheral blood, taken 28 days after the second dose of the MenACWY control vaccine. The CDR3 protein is CASSDRQGYEQFF. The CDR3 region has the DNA TGTGCCAGCAGCGACCGACAGGGCTATGAGCAGTTCTTC.